Listed here are 25 T cell receptor beta chains from one sample, sequenced in a study of T cells in Graves' hyperthyroidism and ophthalmopathy. Template material for amplifying TCR beta CDR3 regions consisted of RNA transcripts. TCR CDR3 underwent first-round RT-PCR with the HTBI primer set. Via MiXCR, TCRdb re-called the multiplex PCR reads, giving one row per CDR3 protein. This sample has about 610,000 distinct CDR3 sequences, with roughly 14% found just once. The sample comprised blood. The receptors originated from a woman in her forties with Graves' ophthalmopathy.

This clonotype was counted ten times or more. The chain couples TRBV6-2 or TRBV6-3 to TRBJ1-1; D remains unclear. The germline gives CDR1 MNHEY, CDR2 SVGEGT. There are 13 residues in the CDR3. Trimming took off 4 bases at V and 4 bases at J, with 10 bases between the two ends. Here the CDR3 reads CASSFSKSTEAFF. The CDR3 region has the DNA TGTGCCAGCAGTTTCTCTAAGAGCACTGAAGCTTTCTTT.

The gene calls are TRBV11-2 and TRBJ2-7; TRBD2 aligns across 8 bases. This CDR3 region has 15 residues. Germline assignment: CDR1 SGHAT and CDR2 FQNNGV. Losses at the gene ends were 3 bases for V and 0 bases for J; bases not matched to a gene: 4. The CDR3 sequence is CASSFWREVSYEQYF. CDR3 DNA: TGTGCCAGCAGCTTCTGGCGGGAGGTCTCCTACGAGCAGTACTTC. Full variable domain (remainder filled in from reference TRBV11-2 and TRBJ2-7): EAGVAQSPRYKIIEKRQSVAFWCNPISGHATLYWYQQILGQGPKLLIQFQNNGVVDDSQLPKDRFSAERLKGVDSTLKIQPAKLEDSAVYLCASSFWREVSYEQYFGPGTRLTVT.

The chain joins TRBV18 to TRBJ1-1; TRBD1 aligns across 9 bases. V shed 2 bases and J 3 bases; nucleotides not matched to a gene: 1. Germline-derived CDR1 and CDR2 are KGHSH and LQKENI. The CDR3 extends over 14 amino acids. The CDR3 DNA reads TGTGCCAGCTCACCATGGACAGGGGACACTGAAGCTTTCTTT. Protein: CASSPWTGDTEAFF.

This clonotype was observed a few times. The chain employs TRBV7-2 and TRBJ2-7, with a tentative D call TRBD2 (5 bases). This CDR3 spans 15 amino acids. V dropped 3 bases and J dropped 4 bases, with 16 bases sitting between them. CDR1 and CDR2 from the germline V gene are SGHTA and FQGNSA. The chain's CDR3 is CASSFEGAGPYEQYF. CDR3 bases: TGTGCCAGCAGCTTCGAGGGAGCCGGCCCTTACGAGCAGTACTTC.

This clonotype was recorded many times. The chain couples TRBV10-3 to TRBJ2-7; 8 nucleotides agree with TRBD1. Germline loops: CDR1 ENHRY, CDR2 SYGVKD. V shed 6 bases and J 3 bases; nucleotides not matched to a gene: 1. The CDR3 consists of 12 residues. The CDR3 loop reads CAIRQGGYEQYF. CDR3 nucleotides: TGTGCCATCAGACAGGGGGGCTACGAGCAGTACTTC.

This chain connects TRBV6-2 or TRBV6-3 to TRBJ1-5; no firm D call. The CDR3 covers 14 residues. Per the germline V gene, CDR1 is MNHEY and CDR2 is SVGEGT. Trimming took off 9 bases at V and 5 bases at J, with 17 bases between the two ends. The CDR3 nucleotides are TGTGCCAGTACCACAGAGGAACCCTATCAGCCCCAGCATTTT. It is translated as CASTTEEPYQPQHF.

This clonotype occurred many times. The chain carries TRBV20-1 and TRBJ2-2; 9 nucleotides line up with TRBD1. After removal of 2 bases from V and 7 bases from J, the junction contained 14 bases not matched to a gene. The CDR3 is made up of 17 amino acids. Germline CDR1 and CDR2: DFQATT and SNEGSKA (reference sequence). CDR3 in DNA: TGCAGTGCTAGACCGAGGGGACAGGGAGATCATGGCGGGGAGCTGTTTTTT. As protein: CSARPRGQGDHGGELFF.

This chain uses TRBV7-2 with TRBJ2-7; 7 bases match TRBD1. Germline loops: CDR1 SGHTA, CDR2 FQGNSA. Unmatched junction bases numbered 10, after V lost 6 bases and J lost 2 bases. This CDR3 region has 15 residues. The CDR3 region is CASSWGGGTAYEQYF. DNA for the CDR3: TGTGCCAGCAGTTGGGGCGGTGGGACAGCCTACGAGCAGTACTTC.

This clonotype appeared many times. The chain couples TRBV3-1 to TRBJ2-7, with TRBD2 identical over 13 bases. This CDR3 spans 16 amino acids. V lost 0 bases, J lost 4 bases, and 3 bases stayed unmatched. CDR1 and CDR2 from the germline V gene are LGHDT and YNNKEL (reference sequence). CDR3 coding DNA: TGTGCCAGCAGCCAAGAGACTAGCGGGAGGAGGTACGAGCAGTACTTC. Translated, it gives CASSQETSGRRYEQYF.

In its sample, this clonotype was seen many times. The rearrangement uses TRBV5-1 and TRBJ2-2; D could derive from TRBD1 or TRBD2 (5 bases each). The CDR3 has 13 residues. Germline CDR1 is SGHRS and CDR2 is YFSETQ. Trimming shortened V by 7 bases and J by 2 bases, and 9 bases separated the two germline ends. CDR3 protein: CASGDGNTGELFF. DNA for the CDR3: TGCGCCAGCGGGGACGGAAACACCGGGGAGCTGTTTTTT.

Many counts were recorded for this clonotype. This chain uses TRBV19 with TRBJ1-1; D call uncertain. Germline V gene data show CDR1 as LNHDA and CDR2 as SQIVND (reference sequence). The germline V and J ends were trimmed by 1 base and 1 base, with 7 bases remaining between them. The CDR3 length is 14 residues. CDR3 nucleotide sequence: TGTGCCAGTAGTATAGGCCCAGCGAACACTGAAGCTTTCTTT. This gives the protein CASSIGPANTEAFF.

This clonotype was picked up many times. This chain links TRBV20-1 with TRBJ2-7; weak D call: TRBD1 (6 bases). V was cut by 5 bases and J by 4 bases, with 15 bases left in between. Per germline, CDR1 DFQATT and CDR2 SNEGSKA (reference sequence). The CDR3 covers 13 residues. The CDR3 region is CSAGGHDRYEQYF. The CDR3 bases are TGCAGTGCTGGGGGACATGATCGATACGAGCAGTACTTC.

There are many counts of this clonotype. The chain is built from TRBV12-5 and TRBJ1-2, with TRBD1 identical over 8 bases. Per the germline V gene, CDR1 is LGHNT and CDR2 is FRNRAP. The CDR3 has 13 amino acids. The V segment lost 5 bases and the J segment 4 bases; nucleotides outside the gene matches: 3. CDR3 residues: CASGRTGGYGYTF. CDR3 DNA: TGTGCTAGTGGTCGCACAGGGGGCTATGGCTACACCTTC.

The J gene is TRBJ2-7, the V gene TRBV12-3 or TRBV12-4; 8 positions match TRBD1. Losses at the gene ends were 3 bases for V and 6 bases for J; bases not matched to a gene: 4. The CDR3 extends over 13 amino acids. CDR3 region: CASSFAGTGEQYF. The CDR3 bases are TGTGCCAGCAGTTTTGCCGGGACAGGCGAGCAGTACTTC.

V usage is TRBV3-1 and J usage is TRBJ2-5; no clear D. The CDR3 length is 16 residues. V gave up 0 bases and J gave up 5 bases, with 16 bases separating them. The germline gives CDR1 LGHDT, CDR2 YNNKEL (reference sequence). DNA of the CDR3: TGTGCCAGCAGCCAAGATAGAGCCTTCCTTGGGGAGACCCAGTACTTC. This translates into CASSQDRAFLGETQYF.

There are many counts of this clonotype. CDR3 residues: CASSVLREDAGELFF. CDR3 bases: TGTGCCAGCAGTGTACTACGGGAGGACGCCGGGGAGCTGTTTTTT. This sequence joins TRBV2 and TRBJ2-2; TRBD2 agrees at 7 bases. The CDR3 is 15 amino acids. CDR1 is SNHLY, CDR2 FYNNEI, per germline. Unmatched junction bases numbered 8, after V lost 4 bases and J lost 6 bases.

In this sample, this clonotype turned up many times. This chain uses TRBV20-1 with TRBJ2-7; 9 bases map to TRBD1. This CDR3 region has 12 residues. Germline lookup yields CDR1 DFQATT and CDR2 SNEGSKA (reference sequence). V lost 7 bases to trimming and J lost 3 bases; unmatched junction nucleotides: 4. The CDR3 loop is CSGGQGYYEQYF. The CDR3 DNA follows: TGCAGTGGGGGACAGGGTTACTACGAGCAGTACTTC.

The chain joins TRBV4-1 to TRBJ2-3, with D possibly being TRBD2 (6 bases). The CDR3 loop spans 18 amino acids. The V end lost 0 bases, the J end lost 0 bases, and 16 bases lay between the germline ends. Germline V gene data show CDR1 as MGHRA and CDR2 as YSYEKL. The CDR3 sequence: CASSQERDSSGSTDTQYF. In DNA form, the CDR3 reads TGCGCCAGCAGCCAAGAGAGGGATAGTAGCGGAAGCACAGATACGCAGTATTTT.

This clonotype was observed many times. One junction end disagrees with the germline gene, perhaps due to a read error. The rearrangement uses TRBV7-6 and TRBJ1-5; D unresolved. The length of the CDR3 is 14 residues. From germline, CDR1 is SGHVS and CDR2 FNYEAQ. The CDR3 region has the DNA TGTGCCAGCAGCCCCGAACTAAGCATTCAGCCCCAGCATTTT. Translated, it gives CASSPELSIQPQHF.

This clonotype occurred a few times. Here the CDR3 DNA reads TGTGCCAGCAGCTTAGAGGGGACGAGAAATTCACCCCTCCACTTT. Translation: CASSLEGTRNSPLHF. The rearrangement links TRBV11-2 to TRBJ1-6; D possibly corresponds to TRBD1 (5 bases). The CDR3 sequence is 15 residues long. Germline-derived CDR1 and CDR2 are SGHAT and FQNNGV. V lost 0 bases, J lost 7 bases, and 10 bases lay in between.

This clonotype showed up many times. The genes are TRBV28 and TRBJ1-3; perhaps TRBD1 as D (6 bases). The germline V gene has CDR1 MDHEN and CDR2 SYDVKM. The CDR3 consists of 13 residues. The V end lost 7 bases, the J end lost 3 bases, and 10 bases lay between the germline ends. DNA for the CDR3: TGTGCCAGCACACAGGGCCGTGGAAACACCATATATTTT. Amino acids: CASTQGRGNTIYF.

This clonotype was counted many times. The chain is built from TRBV2 and TRBJ2-5, with 8 bases lining up with TRBD1. J lost 2 bases, V lost 11 bases, and 10 bases had no gene match. The CDR3 sequence is 14 residues long. The germline CDR1 and CDR2 sequences are SNHLY and FYNNEI. The CDR3 DNA follows: TGTGCCGGGTCCCGGGACAGGCCGCAAGAGACCCAGTACTTC. Its translation is CAGSRDRPQETQYF.

This clonotype was seen repeatedly, ten times or more. This rearrangement joins TRBV3-1 to TRBJ2-5, with TRBD2 matching 12 bases. The V and J ends lost 2 bases and 2 bases, in that order; junction bases with no gene match: 3. CDR3 length equals 16 residues. The germline V gene encodes CDR1 LGHDT and CDR2 YNNKEL (reference sequence). The CDR3 DNA reads TGTGCCAGCAGCCAAACCGGGACTAGCGGGCAAGAGACCCAGTACTTC. Amino acids: CASSQTGTSGQETQYF.

This clonotype was counted many times. J is TRBJ2-7 and V is TRBV28, with TRBD2 identical over 7 bases. The CDR3 has 13 amino acids. CDR1 and CDR2 from the germline V gene are MDHEN and SYDVKM. J lost 5 bases, V lost 5 bases, and 6 bases had no gene match. The CDR3: CASSTRTSDEQYF. The CDR3, as DNA: TGTGCCAGCAGTACCCGGACTAGTGACGAGCAGTACTTC. Based on the CDR3 plus reference TRBV28 and TRBJ2-7, the full variable domain is DVKVTQSSRYLVKRTGEKVFLECVQDMDHENMFWYRQDPGLGLRLIYFSYDVKMKEKGDIPEGYSVSREKKERFSLILESASTNQTSMYLCASSTRTSDEQYFGPGTRLTVT.

Comments on this clonotype: Sequence at one end of the junction differs from germline and may be a read error. This sequence joins TRBV27 and TRBJ2-7, with D tentatively TRBD1 (5 bases). Per germline, CDR1 MNHEY and CDR2 SMNVEV (reference sequence). The CDR3 consists of 8 residues. Here the CDR3 DNA reads TGTGCCAGCAGTCCCCAGGGCTTC. As protein: CASSPQGF.